The rows below give T cell receptor beta chains drawn from one sample of a study of blood T cell repertoires in COVID-19. Assay: immunoSEQ multiplex PCR; the TCRdb copy retains only in-frame clones and omits some. The data hold about 190,000 clones, with approximately 85% observed a single time. The specimen sequenced was peripheral blood. The origin of the receptors is a woman aged 70-85 years with active or convalescent COVID-19. The CDR3 runs from the conserved cysteine through the conserved F or W. The D gene is left open where the match is weak. Clone size is stated in some rows and not others, as once, few, many or a class when expanded.

CDR3 DNA	CDR3 protein	clone size	V gene	J gene	D gene
TGTGCCAGCAGCTCCGGGACATTTCCAGATACGCAGTATTTT	CASSSGTFPDTQYF	NA	TRBV3-1/TRBV3-2	TRBJ2-3	NA
TGTGCCAGCAGCTTCGGCTGGGGAGTCCAAGAGACCCAGTACTTC	CASSFGWGVQETQYF	few	TRBV7-2	TRBJ2-5	NA
TGCGCCAGCAGCTCAGACAGGTACACAGATACGCAGTATTTT	CASSSDRYTDTQYF	NA	TRBV5-1	TRBJ2-3	NA
TGTGCCAGCAGCCAGGACCCCCTGACTAGTAGCTCCTACAATGAGCAGTTCTTC	CASSQDPLTSSSYNEQFF	NA	TRBV4-2	TRBJ2-1	NA
TGTGCCAGCAGCTTTCTAGCGGACTCCTACGAGCAGTACTTC	CASSFLADSYEQYF	NA	TRBV5-6	TRBJ2-7	TRBD2
TGCAGCCACCGACCAGGACAAAGGACTGAAGCTTTCTTT	CSHRPGQRTEAFF	NA	TRBV29-1	TRBJ1-1	NA
TGTGCCAGCAGCTTAGCGGTTAGCGTATATGAGCAGTTCTTC	CASSLAVSVYEQFF	NA	TRBV7-4	TRBJ2-1	NA
TGTGCCAGCACCAAGGGAGGGAGGCCTGGCTACACCTTC	CASTKGGRPGYTF	few	TRBV25-1	TRBJ1-2	NA
TGTGCCAGTAGAAAATACGACAGGGACACTGAAGCTTTCTTT	CASRKYDRDTEAFF	NA	TRBV19	TRBJ1-1	TRBD1
TGTGCCAGCAGCTCTGGGGAATCGGGAGGAAACACCATATATTTT	CASSSGESGGNTIYF	few	TRBV7-9	TRBJ1-3	NA
TGTGCCAGCAGCTTGGACTGGAGCTCCTACAATGAGCAGTTCTTC	CASSLDWSSYNEQFF	NA	TRBV5-4	TRBJ2-1	NA
TGTGCCAGCAGTTTTAGCGGGAGCTACGAGCAGTACTTC	CASSFSGSYEQYF	NA	TRBV27	TRBJ2-7	TRBD2
TGTGCCAGCAGTTCCGCCCTTCGGGACAATGAGCAGTTCTTC	CASSSALRDNEQFF	once	TRBV27	TRBJ2-1	NA
TGTGCCAGCAGCGATCCGGGACTCTATGGCTACACCTTC	CASSDPGLYGYTF	NA	TRBV7-9	TRBJ1-2	NA
TGTGCCACTTCCCAGGACAGGGCGAACACCGGGGAGCTGTTTTTT	CATSQDRANTGELFF	NA	TRBV6-5	TRBJ2-2	TRBD1
TGTGCCAGCAGCGCCTGGACGGGACCAGGGGCCCAGTACTTC	CASSAWTGPGAQYF	few	TRBV14	TRBJ2-5	NA
TGTGCCAGCAGTTTCCCCGGGTCCAAGGAGACCCAGTACTTC	CASSFPGSKETQYF	NA	TRBV25-1	TRBJ2-5	NA
TGTGCCAGCAGTTTCCAGGGATTTAATGAAAAACTGTTTTTT	CASSFQGFNEKLFF	NA	TRBV28	TRBJ1-4	NA
TGTGCCAGCAGCTTAGGGGTAGCGGGAGGTTACGAGCAGTACTTC	CASSLGVAGGYEQYF	NA	TRBV11-2	TRBJ2-7	TRBD2
TGTGCCAGCAGCTTAATGACGAGGGTTACGGGGTCCTACGAGCAGTACTTC	CASSLMTRVTGSYEQYF	NA	TRBV7-3	TRBJ2-7	NA
TGCAGCGTTGTAGTTTACAGCACAGATACGCAGTATTTT	CSVVVYSTDTQYF	NA	TRBV29-1	TRBJ2-3	NA
TGTGCCAGCAGCTTAGCCGTACCCCCTTTCCTAGCGGAAGGTAACAATGAGCAGTTCTTC	CASSLAVPPFLAEGNNEQFF	once	TRBV7-2	TRBJ2-1	TRBD2
TGTGCCAGCAGTTTCACAGGGGGCAATGAGCAGTTCTTC	CASSFTGGNEQFF	NA	TRBV28	TRBJ2-1	TRBD1
TGTGCCAGCAGGCAGACAGGCCACGACACCTACGAGCAGTACTTC	CASRQTGHDTYEQYF	NA	TRBV5-4	TRBJ2-7	NA
TGTGCCAGCAGCTTGGGGGTAGGGGGTACGCAGTATTTT	CASSLGVGGTQYF	NA	TRBV13	TRBJ2-3	NA
TGTGCCAGCAGCCAAGCAGGGAATTCACCCCTCCACTTT	CASSQAGNSPLHF	once	TRBV6-6	TRBJ1-6	NA
TGTGCCAGCAGCTCCACCCACAGGGGTTGGAACACTGAAGCTTTCTTT	CASSSTHRGWNTEAFF	NA	TRBV28	TRBJ1-1	TRBD1
TGTGCCAGCAGCCAACGTTCGGGAACAGATACGCAGTATTTT	CASSQRSGTDTQYF	NA	TRBV3-1/TRBV3-2	TRBJ2-3	NA
TGTGCCAGCAGTTACTCGGGAGGAGTGGAGACCCAGTACTTC	CASSYSGGVETQYF	NA	TRBV6-6	TRBJ2-5	NA
TGCGCCAGCAGCGGGGGTCCGGGGGACACTGAAGCTTTCTTT	CASSGGPGDTEAFF	NA	TRBV5-1	TRBJ1-1	NA
TGTGCCAGCAGTGAAAGGTTCCCAAGGACTAGCAACAATGAGCAGTTCTTC	CASSERFPRTSNNEQFF	NA	TRBV2	TRBJ2-1	TRBD2
TGCGCCAGCAGCTCGGGACAGGGGGCAAGAGGGGCCAACGTCCTGACTTTC	CASSSGQGARGANVLTF	NA	TRBV5-1	TRBJ2-6	TRBD1
TGTGCCAGCAGGGGATATTTGAGGGCAGCAGATACGCAGTATTTT	CASRGYLRAADTQYF	NA	TRBV2	TRBJ2-3	NA